This T cell receptor (beta chain) was captured in a study of blood T cell repertoires in COVID-19. Study context: COVID-19 samples from acute and convalescent phases originated in the United States, Italy and Spain.

Germline assignment: CDR1 LGHNT and CDR2 FRNRAP. V was shortened by 0 bases and J by 8 bases, with 19 bases between the two germline ends. This CDR3 comprises 16 residues. Method: immunoSEQ multiplex PCR; TCRdb's copy keeps in-frame clones and lacks some. This sample has under 300,000 clones, with 91% found just once. This clonotype was obtained from a human donor in a cohort exposed to, infected with or recovered from COVID-19 (not recorded which). The donor label of this sample is uncertain. Sequencing was carried out using PBMCs or T cells enriched from blood (not recorded which). V and J are TRBV12-5 and TRBJ1-2; D perhaps matches TRBD1 (5 bases). The CDR3 sequence is CASGLVVGQSRDGYTF. The CDR3 DNA follows: TGTGCTAGTGGTTTGGTAGTGGGGCAATCCCGAGACGGCTACACCTTC.